This T cell receptor (beta chain) is from a study of tumor-infiltrating lymphocytes in primary liver carcinoma. Priming with a constant-region primer yielded TCR beta cDNA from 450 to 550 ng total RNA. Libraries for TCR beta were built through three nested multiplex PCR rounds, which together made up a slightly modified ARM-PCR procedure. One entry per CDR3 protein, called by TCRdb with MiXCR from the multiplex PCR reads. The top ten hold about 15% of the sample, which has hundreds of thousands of distinct CDR3 sequences, 58% seen once. As to this clonotype: A much bigger clone sits one base away, suggesting this may be a read error.

Both blood RNA, taken from unsorted whole blood, and germline DNA were extracted. The sequence was obtained from a woman aged 30 to 39 with primary liver carcinoma and hepatitis B virus infection. The sample taken for sequencing was peripheral blood.

CDR3 protein: CASSAQGASGSSHNEQFF. The CDR3 DNA is TGTGCCAGCAGCGCACAGGGGGCTAGCGGGAGCTCCCACAATGAGCAGTTCTTC. V gene TRBV6-6 combines with J gene TRBJ2-1; possibly TRBD2 for D (10 bases). This CDR3 region has 18 residues. In germline, CDR1 is MNHNY, CDR2 SVGAGI (reference sequence).